This TCR beta chain was recorded in a study of cytomegalovirus exposure and HLA in healthy donors. Study conclusions and caveats: Rarity held for most TCR sequences, but there were some public TCRs that occurred in many donors. Reports indicated that the classifier achieved high specificity and sensitivity in diagnosing cytomegalovirus status. Sequence variants that were highly shared formed a cluster that was likely a sequencing artifact.

Comments on this clone: As yet, its antigen is unknown.

PCR primers comprised 60 Vbeta and 13 Jbeta primers. TCRdb's copy holds only in-frame clones and misses some; the assay was immunoSEQ multiplex PCR. This sample carries roughly 120,000 clones, around 79% of them seen once, and the ten largest clones take around 4.5%. Trimming left V 3 bases short and J 5 bases short, with 10 bases between. The CDR3 loop spans 13 amino acids. Looked up from germline, CDR1 is MNHNS and CDR2 is SASEGT. The chain uses TRBV6-1 and TRBJ2-5; no firm D call. The TCR originated in a woman in her thirties or forties in good health and CMV-seronegative. Sample: PBMCs. For the CDR3, the DNA is TGTGCCAGCAGTGAGCACCAACAGGAGACCCAGTACTTC. Its protein product is CASSEHQQETQYF.